One T cell receptor (beta chain) is described in this entry. The primer mix had 60 Vbeta and 13 Jbeta primers. Clones were sequenced by immunoSEQ multiplex PCR, and TCRdb holds only the in-frame ones, with some missing. Altogether some 130,000 clones are present, around 72% being singletons, with the ten largest covering approximately 1.7%. This record belongs to a study of cytomegalovirus exposure and HLA in healthy donors. There are 16 residues in the CDR3. V dropped 6 bases and J dropped 3; count of bases not matched to a gene: 9. Germline V gives CDR1 MGHDK, CDR2 SYGVNS. This TCR came from a woman aged 40 to 50 in good health and CMV-seronegative. Sequencing was carried out using PBMCs. The chain uses TRBV25-1 and TRBJ2-3, with TRBD2 matching over 10 bases. The CDR3 loop reads CASSRGTSVGTDTQYF. The CDR3 coding sequence is TGTGCCAGCAGCCGTGGGACTAGCGTAGGTACAGATACGCAGTATTTT.